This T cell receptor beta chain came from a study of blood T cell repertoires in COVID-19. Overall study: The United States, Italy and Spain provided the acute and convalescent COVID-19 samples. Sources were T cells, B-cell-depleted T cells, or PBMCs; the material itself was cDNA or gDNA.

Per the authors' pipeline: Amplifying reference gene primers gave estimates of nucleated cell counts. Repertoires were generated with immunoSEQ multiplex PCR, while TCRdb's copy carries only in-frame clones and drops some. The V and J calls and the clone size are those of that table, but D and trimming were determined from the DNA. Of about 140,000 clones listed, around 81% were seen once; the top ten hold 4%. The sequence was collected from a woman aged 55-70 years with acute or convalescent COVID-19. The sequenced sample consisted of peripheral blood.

In DNA form, the CDR3 reads TGTGCCAGCAGCGCCGGGACTAGCGGTCAAGAGACCCAGTACTTC. Amino acids: CASSAGTSGQETQYF. The rearrangement uses TRBV4-2 and TRBJ2-5, with 11 bases that match TRBD2. The CDR3 covers 15 residues. Germline V lookup: CDR1 LGHNA, CDR2 YNFKEQ. With V trimmed by 5 bases and J by 2 bases, 4 bases remained unmatched.